These 11 T cell receptor beta chains share one sample of origin, sequenced in a study of blood T cell repertoires in COVID-19. Using immunoSEQ multiplex PCR, the repertoire was profiled, and TCRdb retains in-frame clones only, with some absent. The data contain more than 250,000 clones, roughly 85% of them singletons. The source material was PBMCs or T cells enriched from blood (not recorded which). The receptors derive from a woman in her forties who had recovered from COVID-19.

The V call is TRBV12-3 or TRBV12-4, the J call TRBJ2-4; the match to TRBD1 covers 7 bases. The CDR3 loop spans 13 amino acids. V trimming: 7 bases; J trimming: 4 bases; junction bases outside the gene matches: 4. CDR3 sequence: CASIGTDKNIQYF. In DNA, the CDR3 is TGTGCCAGCATAGGGACAGATAAAAACATTCAGTACTTC.

The rearrangement joins TRBV6-2 or TRBV6-3 to TRBJ2-7, with TRBD1 matching 9 bases. In germline, CDR1 is MNHEY, CDR2 SVGEGT. The CDR3 consists of 16 residues. The junction had 9 bases not matched to a gene; V was cut back by 2 bases and J by 4 bases. The CDR3, as DNA: TGTGCCAGCAGTTACATTCTCGGGACAGGGAATTACGAGCAGTACTTC. Translating it yields CASSYILGTGNYEQYF.

The chain carries TRBV5-1 and TRBJ1-4; possibly TRBD1 for D (5 bases). Trimming stripped 4 bases from V and 3 bases from J, with 13 bases between. Germline V lookup: CDR1 SGHRS, CDR2 YFSETQ. This CDR3 contains 15 residues. The CDR3 nucleotides are TGCGCCAGCAGCCCGTCAGGGTCGGCTAATGAAAAACTGTTTTTT. It is translated as CASSPSGSANEKLFF.

The chain couples TRBV6-6 to TRBJ2-7; a possible D gene is TRBD1 (5 bases). The germline CDR1 and CDR2 sequences are MNHNY and SVGAGI (reference sequence). This CDR3 is 13 amino acids long. With 2 bases removed from V and 4 bases from J, the gap between germline ends came to 9 bases. The DNA of the CDR3 is TGTGCCAGCAGTTACACCGACAGTTACGAGCAGTACTTC. This sequence encodes CASSYTDSYEQYF.

This rearrangement joins TRBV5-6 to TRBJ2-7, with D possibly matching TRBD1 (5 bases). The CDR3 covers 14 residues. Germline assignment: CDR1 SGHDT and CDR2 YYEEEE. V was pared by 1 base and J by 3 bases, with 11 bases between. The CDR3 region has the DNA TGTGCCAGCAGCTTGTTGTCAGGGCGCTACGAGCAGTACTTC. Its translation: CASSLLSGRYEQYF.

This CDR3 reads CASSYVERRGEQFF. CDR3 DNA: TGTGCCAGCAGCTATGTGGAGCGTCGGGGTGAGCAGTTCTTC. The rearrangement links TRBV2 to TRBJ2-1; D possibly corresponds to TRBD2 (5 bases). Germline V gene sequence: CDR1 SNHLY, CDR2 FYNNEI. The length of the CDR3 is 14 residues. With 6 bases removed from V and 9 bases from J, the gap between germline ends came to 18 bases.

This clone appeared once. The chain links TRBV6-2 or TRBV6-3 to TRBJ2-1, with D tentatively TRBD1 (5 bases). This CDR3 contains 12 residues. Per germline, CDR1 MNHEY and CDR2 SVGEGT. V lost 7 bases and J 10 bases, leaving 14 bases between the germline ends. The CDR3: CASTPSQGEQFF. In DNA form, the CDR3 reads TGTGCCAGCACCCCTAGTCAGGGAGAGCAGTTCTTC.

This chain uses TRBV6-1 with TRBJ2-1; TRBD1 agrees at 7 bases. The CDR3 extends over 14 amino acids. Germline trimming cut 2 bases from V and 9 bases from J; bases unmatched to any gene: 7. Germline assignment: CDR1 MNHNS and CDR2 SASEGT. Written as DNA, the CDR3 is TGTGCCAGCAGTGAATCCCCATACAGGGGTGAGCAGTTCTTC. Its translation: CASSESPYRGEQFF.

V usage is TRBV7-2 and J usage is TRBJ1-6; D gene unclear. Germline V lookup: CDR1 SGHTA, CDR2 FQGNSA. The CDR3 has 15 amino acids. V was trimmed by 5 bases and J by 2 bases, leaving 10 bases between them. The CDR3 protein is CASSPHSTYNSPLHF. CDR3 DNA sequence: TGTGCCAGCAGCCCGCACAGTACCTATAATTCACCCCTCCACTTT. The complete variable domain, with remaining parts taken from reference TRBV7-2 and TRBJ1-6, reads GAGVSQSPSNKVTEKGKDVELRCDPISGHTALYWYRQSLGQGLEFLIYFQGNSAPDKSGLPSDRFSAERTGGSVSTLTIQRTQQEDSAVYLCASSPHSTYNSPLHFGNGTRLTVT.

This clone appeared a few times. V is TRBV24-1 and J is TRBJ2-4, with TRBD2 identical over 13 bases. Germline-derived CDR1 and CDR2 are KGHDR and SFDVKD. There are 15 residues in the CDR3. V shed 4 bases, J shed 8 bases, and the junction held 4 bases outside the gene matches. The CDR3 coding sequence is TGTGCCACCAGTGACCCAGGACTAGCGGGAGACATTCAGTACTTC. It translates to CATSDPGLAGDIQYF.

This chain uses TRBV28 with TRBJ2-6; the D is unclear. Trimming took 6 bases from V and 2 from J, leaving 11 bases between them. This CDR3 contains 15 residues. Germline CDR1 is MDHEN and CDR2 is SYDVKM. The chain's CDR3 is CASSERRAGANVLTF. DNA of the CDR3: TGTGCCAGCAGCGAGCGACGGGCTGGGGCCAACGTCCTGACTTTC.